This T cell receptor (beta chain) appears in the sequencing data of a study of T cell repertoires in ileal Crohn's disease. Study context: At surgery, about 38% of patients smoked, with median disease duration 7.9 years. All patients had surgery for stricturing (approximately 60%) or penetrating (around 40%) disease. Points from the study as a whole: Clonality above 26.8% at surgery always came with endoscopic recurrence.

Each sample's TCRB immunosequencing used roughly 500 nanograms of biopsy DNA. Sequenced by immunoSEQ multiplex PCR; TCRdb stores in-frame clones only, minus some. The sample gives about 8,200 clones, under 85% of which show up once; roughly 8.9% is in the top ten. This clone was seen once. The antigen is not known. Germline values: CDR1 SEHNR, CDR2 FQNEAQ (reference sequence). The CDR3 totals 14 residues. V dropped 1 base and J dropped 2 bases, with 9 bases sitting between them. This sequence was found in an adult with Crohn's disease. What was sequenced was ileal tissue. V usage is TRBV7-9 and J usage is TRBJ2-7; tentatively, D is TRBD1 (5 bases). The CDR3 nucleotides are TGTGCCAGCAGCTTAGTAGGGGTGGCCTACGAGCAGTACTTC. It codes for CASSLVGVAYEQYF.